The rows below give T cell receptor beta chains drawn from one sample of a study of molecular identifiers for immune sequencing clone quantification. TCRdb analysed the PCR reads with MiXCR anew, one entry per CDR3 protein. Among about 640,000 distinct CDR3 sequences, just under 20% were seen once, and the ten largest hold 0.75% to 0.95%. Specimen: naive CD8+ T cells from blood, with Jurkat cell RNA spiked in. The receptors originated from a human donor in good health. Some libraries in this study had Jurkat cell RNA spiked in. CDR3s include the opening cysteine and the closing phenylalanine or tryptophan. D genes are given only for firm matches. Rows may omit the clone size; those that give it use once, few, many or a size class.

TRBJ2-4,TRBV12-3/TRBV12-4,TRBD1,many,TGTGCCAGCAGTCCGCCGGGACAGTTCGGCAAAAACATTCAGTACTTC,CASSPPGQFGKNIQYF
TRBJ2-1,TRBV28,TRBD2,-,TGTGCCGACGACTGGAGCGGACTAGCGGGGAAAGTCAATGAGCAGTTCTTC,CADDWSGLAGKVNEQFF
TRBJ2-3,TRBV3-2,-,many,TGTGCCAGCAGCCAAGTAAAGAGAACAGATACGCAGTATTTT,CASSQVKRTDTQYF
TRBJ2-7,TRBV5-6,TRBD2,many,TGTGCCAGCAGTCGTGGACTAGCGGGAGAAGAGCAGTACTTC,CASSRGLAGEEQYF
TRBJ2-7,TRBV7-6,-,few,TGTGCCAGCAGCTCATGGGGATACGACGAGCAGTACTTC,CASSSWGYDEQYF
TRBJ2-3,TRBV27,TRBD2,many,TGTGCCAGCAGTGAGCGGGACGGCACAGATACGCAGTATTTT,CASSERDGTDTQYF
TRBJ2-5,TRBV4-3,-,many,TGCGCCAGCAGCCAAGATTGGCCAGGGTTGGAAAAAGAGACCCAGTACTTC,CASSQDWPGLEKETQYF
TRBJ2-1,TRBV24-1,TRBD2,few,TGTGCCACCAGTGATTTAGGGACTAGCGGGAGTTTCAATGAGCAGTTCTTC,CATSDLGTSGSFNEQFF
TRBJ2-7,TRBV4-3,-,many,TGCGCCAGCAGCCAAGAGGACGGACCCTACGAGCAGTACTTC,CASSQEDGPYEQYF
TRBJ1-1,TRBV15,-,many,TGTGCCACCAGCTGGGAAGGAGCAGTGAACACTGAAGCTTTCTTT,CATSWEGAVNTEAFF
TRBJ2-5,TRBV6-5,TRBD2,few,TGTGCCAGCAGTTCGCCCGACGGTAGCGGGGGCCAGTACCAAGAGACCCAGTACTTC,CASSSPDGSGGQYQETQYF
TRBJ1-1,TRBV7-2,-,many,TGTGCCAGCAGCTTAGGGCCGGCCCTGGGGACTGAAGCTTTCTTT,CASSLGPALGTEAFF
TRBJ2-5,TRBV24-1,-,many,TGTGCCACCAGTGACCCCGATGGAGGGGAGACCCAGTACTTC,CATSDPDGGETQYF
TRBJ2-7,TRBV6-2/TRBV6-3,TRBD2,-,TGTGCCAGCAGTTTTCTAGCGGGGGAAGGGGAGCAGTACTTC,CASSFLAGEGEQYF
TRBJ2-2,TRBV30,-,many,TGTGCCTGGAGTAGCGGAGACACCGGGGAGCTGTTTTTT,CAWSSGDTGELFF
TRBJ2-7,TRBV28,-,many,TGTGCCAGCAGTTTCCCGCGGGCCCTCTCCTACGAGCAGTACTTC,CASSFPRALSYEQYF
TRBJ2-7,TRBV6-6,-,once,TGTGCCAGCAGCCGATATAACAGTGACTCCTACGAGCAGTACTTC,CASSRYNSDSYEQYF
TRBJ1-2,TRBV7-9,-,-,TGTGCCAGCAGCCAAAACGGCCCAGTTAGCTACACCTTC,CASSQNGPVSYTF
TRBJ2-5,TRBV7-9,TRBD2,many,TGTGCCAGCAGTTATAGCGGGGGACCGAACCAAGAGACCCAGTACTTC,CASSYSGGPNQETQYF
TRBJ2-2,TRBV7-9,TRBD2,many,TGTGCCAGCAGCTTACTAGCGGGAGGCCCCAGGGAGCTGTTTTTT,CASSLLAGGPRELFF
TRBJ2-2,TRBV24-1,-,few,TGTGCCACCAGTGATTCTGGTAGTACCGGGGAGCTGTTTTTT,CATSDSGSTGELFF
TRBJ1-2,TRBV4-2,TRBD1,-,TGTGCCAGCAGCCAGCGCGACAGGGGGCCTTTTGGCTACACCTTC,CASSQRDRGPFGYTF
TRBJ2-7,TRBV29-1,TRBD1,many,TGCAGCGTTCGGACAGGAACCTACGAGCAGTACTTC,CSVRTGTYEQYF
TRBJ2-2,TRBV30,-,many,TGTGCCTGGAGTGGGGCGAACACCGGGGAGCTGTTTTTT,CAWSGANTGELFF
TRBJ2-7,TRBV28,TRBD1,-,TGTGCCAGCGGTTCAAACAGGGGGCGGGGCGAGCAGTACTTC,CASGSNRGRGEQYF
TRBJ2-7,TRBV20-1,TRBD1,-,TGCAGTGCTACTGGACAGGGGACCTACGAGCAGTACTTC,CSATGQGTYEQYF
TRBJ1-1,TRBV12-3/TRBV12-4,-,-,TGTGCCAGCAGTTTAGTGCGGGTCGACACTGGAGCTTTCTTT,CASSLVRVDTGAFF
TRBJ2-7,TRBV5-6,-,-,TGTGCCAGCAGACTGAGAGGATCCTACGAGCAGTACTTC,CASRLRGSYEQYF
TRBJ2-7,TRBV7-2,TRBD2,-,TGTGCCAGCAGCTCAAAGACTAGCGGGAGAGAATTTGCCTACGAGCAGTACTTC,CASSSKTSGREFAYEQYF
TRBJ2-1,TRBV7-9,TRBD2,many,TGTGCCAGCAGCCCTCCTAGCGGGGGTTCCTACAATGAGCAGTTCTTC,CASSPPSGGSYNEQFF
TRBJ2-2,TRBV27,-,many,TGTGCCAGCAGCTTATCCGGGGAGCTGTTTTTT,CASSLSGELFF
TRBJ2-6,TRBV9,TRBD1,many,TGTGCCAGCAGCCCAGGGTTCGGGACAGGGGAATCTGGGGCCAACGTCCTGACTTTC,CASSPGFGTGESGANVLTF
TRBJ1-4,TRBV6-5,TRBD1,many,TGTGCCAGCAGCTACACCGGGACAGTGTTTTTT,CASSYTGTVFF
TRBJ1-1,TRBV12-3/TRBV12-4,-,many,TGTGCCAGCACCCGGCTCGGGGGAACTGAAGCTTTCTTT,CASTRLGGTEAFF
TRBJ2-3,TRBV24-1,TRBD1,many,TGTGCCACCGGACAGGGGAGCCCGTATACGCAGTATTTT,CATGQGSPYTQYF
TRBJ2-7,TRBV7-6,TRBD1,many,TGTGCCAGCAGCCTCGCCCGGGACAGGTCCCACCTCTACGAGCAGTACTTC,CASSLARDRSHLYEQYF
TRBJ1-6,TRBV12-3/TRBV12-4,TRBD1,many,TGTGCCAGCAGCCTGGGGGACAGTGGGTCACCCCTCCACTTT,CASSLGDSGSPLHF
TRBJ2-3,TRBV24-1,TRBD2,many,TGTGCCACCAGTGAGAGACCCCAAATAGCGGGGGGCTACACAGATACGCAGTATTTT,CATSERPQIAGGYTDTQYF
TRBJ2-7,TRBV27,-,-,TGTGCCAGCAGTGGCAGGGTAGGCGAGCAGTACTTC,CASSGRVGEQYF
TRBJ2-1,TRBV7-3,TRBD2,many,TGTGCCAGCAGCTTAGGGACTAGCGGATTCAATGAGCAGTTCTTC,CASSLGTSGFNEQFF
TRBJ1-2,TRBV30,-,-,TGTGCCTGGAGTGAGGTGGGCAGTGCTAACTATGGCCACACCTTC,CAWSEVGSANYGHTF
TRBJ1-1,TRBV7-9,-,many,TGTGCCAGCAGCCCAAGATCAGGGAGTTTGAACACTGAAGCTTTCTTT,CASSPRSGSLNTEAFF
TRBJ2-7,TRBV11-2,-,-,TGTGCCAGCAGCTTAGCCATTTCCGACGAGCAGTACTTC,CASSLAISDEQYF
TRBJ2-2,TRBV2,TRBD1,few,TGTGCCAGCAGTGAAGCCCCTACAGGGGGCTATAACACCGGGGAGCTGTTTTTT,CASSEAPTGGYNTGELFF
TRBJ2-2,TRBV12-3/TRBV12-4,-,-,TGTGCCAGCAGTGTCCGGGACGCGAACACCGGGGAGCTGTTTTTT,CASSVRDANTGELFF
TRBJ2-7,TRBV28,-,many,TGTGCCAGCAGTACCCCTTTGACAGGTCCCTACGAGCAGTACTTC,CASSTPLTGPYEQYF